The clone carrying this TCR beta chain has a handful of counts. As yet, its antigen is unknown. Newly diagnosed hyperthyroidism, duration under 2 months, in patients aged 18 to 65. The record originates from a study of T cells in Graves' hyperthyroidism and ophthalmopathy. On the study more broadly: At initial diagnosis, before any treatment had begun, peripheral blood was obtained. Study results and limitations: Ophthalmopathy was identified by the model a median around 6 months ahead of onset. Stable hyperthyroidism and ophthalmopathy were separated using 13 V-J signatures.

Researchers amplified the TCR beta CDR3 regions from RNA transcripts. First-round RT-PCR targeting the TCR CDR3 was performed with the HTBI primer set. TCRdb reanalysed the multiplex PCR reads using MiXCR and keeps one entry per CDR3 protein. Here the sample spans 400,000 to 550,000 distinct CDR3 sequences, around 15% being singletons. Sequencing was carried out using blood. The sequence was obtained from a woman aged 18-35 years with Graves' hyperthyroidism.

The CDR3 region is CASSLGGRTSQETQYF. DNA for the CDR3: TGCGCCAGCAGCTTAGGCGGGAGGACCTCCCAAGAGACCCAGTACTTC. The chain is built from TRBV5-1 and TRBJ2-5, with 8 bases identical to TRBD2. Germline CDR1 and CDR2: SGHRS and YFSETQ. The V segment lost 2 bases and the J segment 1 base; nucleotides outside the gene matches: 7. There are 16 residues in the CDR3.